What follows are 10 T cell receptor beta chains derived from one specimen sequenced in a study of blood T cells in healthy people across ages. Primers used in a second PCR of roughly 7 to 12 cycles were a sample-barcoded 5' primer and a J-beta primer mix. TCRdb reprocessed the 5' RACE reads with MiXCR, giving one entry per CDR3 protein. The sample has about 380,000 distinct CDR3 sequences, 45% to 60% seen once. The specimen was blood. These receptors were obtained from a man aged 55 to 70 in good health.

The V and J genes are TRBV6-1 and TRBJ2-3; TRBD2 aligns across 7 bases. Germline assignment: CDR1 MNHNS and CDR2 SASEGT. The CDR3 is 15 residues long. V was pared by 3 bases and J by 5 bases, with 8 bases of the junction left unmatched. The CDR3 loop is CASSDAGDGRDTQYF. The CDR3 DNA sequence: TGTGCCAGCAGTGATGCGGGGGACGGGAGAGATACGCAGTATTTT.

V and J are TRBV20-1 and TRBJ2-5; perhaps D is TRBD1 or TRBD2 (5 bases each). There are 12 residues in the CDR3. From germline, CDR1 is DFQATT and CDR2 SNEGSKA (reference sequence). The V and J ends lost 3 bases and 4 bases respectively, with 9 bases between them. In DNA form, the CDR3 reads TGCAGTGCTAGGGTGGGGGTAGAGACCCAGTACTTC. This sequence encodes CSARVGVETQYF.

This clonotype occurred once. The J gene is TRBJ2-1, the V gene TRBV27; weak D call: TRBD2 (5 bases). The V gene lost 5 bases and the J gene lost 0 bases, with 11 bases spanning the gap. There are 15 residues in the CDR3. Germline assignment: CDR1 MNHEY and CDR2 SMNVEV (reference sequence). CDR3 sequence: CASSRAVSSYNEQFF. CDR3 in DNA: TGTGCCAGCAGTAGAGCGGTTAGCTCCTACAATGAGCAGTTCTTC.

The chain couples TRBV28 to TRBJ1-2, with D possibly being TRBD1 (6 bases). V lost 6 bases and J 2 bases, leaving 10 bases between the germline ends. The CDR3 has 13 residues. CDR1 MDHEN and CDR2 SYDVKM come from the germline V gene. The CDR3 DNA is TGTGCCAGCAGAGTGCAGGGGAACTATGGCTACACCTTC. It translates to CASRVQGNYGYTF.

As regards this clonotype: At one end the junction does not follow the germline gene, possibly because of a read error. The CDR3 here is CASSDKPPRVERFF. The CDR3 nucleotides read TGTGCCAGCAGTGACAAGCCCCCTAGAGTTGAGCGGTTCTTC. The chain carries TRBV12-3 or TRBV12-4 and TRBJ2-1; D unresolved. The CDR3 totals 14 residues.

This clonotype was found a few times. The rearrangement uses TRBV20-1 and TRBJ2-5; D perhaps matches TRBD2 (5 bases). CDR1 and CDR2 from the germline V gene are DFQATT and SNEGSKA (reference sequence). Trimming left V 6 bases short and J 5 bases short, with 13 bases between. This CDR3 spans 12 amino acids. CDR3 nucleotide sequence: TGCAGTGCCACGGACGGGGTGGAGACCCAGTACTTC. It translates to CSATDGVETQYF.

This clonotype was detected a few times. This chain connects TRBV20-1 to TRBJ2-7, with a tentative D call TRBD2 (5 bases). CDR3 size: 15 residues. The germline V gene encodes CDR1 DFQATT and CDR2 SNEGSKA (reference sequence). The V gene lost 1 base and the J gene lost 7 bases, with 20 bases spanning the gap. Here the CDR3 reads CSARGVGAREGEQYF. The CDR3 DNA sequence: TGCAGTGCTAGAGGTGTGGGAGCGAGGGAAGGTGAGCAGTACTTC.

The chain is built from TRBV6-2 or TRBV6-3 and TRBJ1-1; perhaps TRBD1 as D (6 bases). Trimming shortened V by 6 bases and J by 8 bases, and 16 bases separated the two germline ends. Germline V CDR1 and CDR2: MNHEY, SVGEGT. This CDR3 has 13 amino acids. CDR3 amino acids: CASRGGHMGEAFF. Written as DNA, the CDR3 is TGTGCCAGCAGAGGGGGGCACATGGGAGAAGCTTTCTTT.

The chain employs TRBV6-5 and TRBJ2-7; perhaps TRBD2 as D (5 bases). The CDR3 has 15 residues. Trimming pared 0 bases from V and 0 bases from J, leaving 9 bases between. In germline, CDR1 is MNHEY, CDR2 SVGAGI. CDR3 bases: TGTGCCAGCAGTTACTCCGGACTTCTCTCCTACGAGCAGTACTTC. It encodes CASSYSGLLSYEQYF.

There are many counts of this clonotype. CDR3 in amino acids: CASRLPNTDTQYF. The DNA of the CDR3 is TGTGCCAGCAGGCTACCCAACACAGATACGCAGTATTTT. The chain joins TRBV6-6 to TRBJ2-3; D call uncertain. V lost 6 bases to trimming and J lost 2 bases, with 9 bases between them. The CDR3 sequence is 13 residues long. CDR1 is MNHNY, CDR2 SVGAGI, per germline (reference sequence).